This T cell receptor beta chain was identified during a study of early T cells in non-severe SARS-CoV-2 infection. Unique molecular identifiers were added to individual cDNA molecules. TCRdb re-called the 5' RACE reads through MiXCR, storing one row per CDR3 protein. This table has some 36,000 distinct CDR3 sequences, under 8% appearing once. The sample holds a few counts of this clonotype. Its target is not known. General study results and limits: Comparison of clonotypes with VDJdb favored anti-spike CD8 responses while missing private and CD4 specificities.

Material for sequencing was whole blood. This TCR was sampled from an adult who was a healthcare worker with PCR-confirmed SARS-CoV-2 infection or an uninfected control (not recorded which).

CDR3 loop: CASLSGAENEKLFF. CDR3 nucleotides: TGTGCCAGCCTATCAGGGGCAGAAAATGAAAAACTGTTTTTT. V usage is TRBV28 and J usage is TRBJ1-4; tentatively, D is TRBD1 (6 bases). Germline values: CDR1 MDHEN, CDR2 SYDVKM. The CDR3 covers 14 residues. The V gene lost 8 bases and the J gene lost 5 bases, with 15 bases spanning the gap.